What follows is one TCR beta chain and its context. Its antigen remains unknown. Collection occurred without any documented infections or immune events in donors. Method: immunoSEQ multiplex PCR; TCRdb's copy keeps in-frame clones and lacks some. The repertoire holds approximately 92,000 clones, with 85% as singletons. The data originate from a study of identifying expanded T cells in peripheral blood. Per the germline V gene, CDR1 is SGHKS and CDR2 is YYEKEE (reference sequence). V lost 7 bases to trimming and J lost 5 bases, with 18 bases between them. This CDR3 is 14 amino acids long. Study-wide findings and caveats: Across healthy donors, higher total template counts meant significantly greater approximately two-week count variance.

This TCR derives from a person aged 18-70 years in good health. The chain joins TRBV5-5 to TRBJ1-1; D unclear. Input material: blood. The CDR3 coding sequence is TGTGCCAGCCTAATTGTCGGTCGGGCAACTGAAGCTTTCTTT. Translating it yields CASLIVGRATEAFF.